The 13 T cell receptor beta chains given below trace back to one sample, sequenced in a study of metastatic and nonmetastatic thyroid tumors. Each patient came to thyroid surgery without any prior treatment (of any kind). MiXCR was used by TCRdb to re-call the PCR reads. The table includes approximately 35,000 clones, roughly a sixth detected once. Sequenced: blood. These receptors were collected from a male donor with papillary thyroid cancer or a benign thyroid nodule (not recorded which). Some clones in this sample may be carry-over from other donors' samples.

In this sample, this clone turned up many times. The CDR3 loop reads CSARATGDAQPQHF. The CDR3 region has the DNA TGCAGTGCTAGAGCGACAGGGGACGCTCAGCCCCAGCATTTT. The chain carries TRBV20-1 and TRBJ1-5, with TRBD1 identical over 8 bases. Germline trimming cut 1 base from V and 6 bases from J; bases unmatched to any gene: 5. CDR1 is DFQATT, CDR2 SNEGSKA, per germline (reference sequence). The CDR3 is 14 amino acids.

This clone was counted only a few times. Germline and junction disagree at one end, which may indicate a read error. V usage is TRBV28 and J usage is TRBJ2-2; D not resolved. This CDR3 region has 14 residues. Germline V lookup: CDR1 MDHEN, CDR2 SYDVKM. Here the CDR3 reads CASIPITVAGQLFF. The CDR3 DNA reads as TGTGCCAGCATCCCTATAACAGTAGCCGGGCAGCTGTTTTTT.

This chain joins TRBV6-2 or TRBV6-3 and TRBJ2-2, with D maybe TRBD2 (6 bases). Deletions cut 8 bases from V and 7 bases from J, with 14 bases between. The CDR3 length is 13 residues. Germline V gene sequence: CDR1 MNHEY, CDR2 SVGEGT. CDR3 sequence: CASGAAGGGELFF. CDR3 in DNA: TGTGCCAGCGGGGCAGCGGGTGGCGGGGAGCTGTTTTTT.

This clone has ten or more counts. This may come from a read error, since a much larger clone is one base off. This sample also contains other DNA sequences that code for the same CDR3. The chain employs TRBV6-1 and TRBJ1-3; D remains unclear. Germline V gives CDR1 MNHNS, CDR2 SASEGT. This CDR3 comprises 11 residues. V lost 7 bases and J lost 4, with 5 bases in between. The CDR3 here is CASTRGNTIYF. DNA of the CDR3: TGTGCCAGCACCCGGGGAAACACCATATATTTT.

The gene calls are TRBV6-1 and TRBJ1-3, with a tentative D call TRBD1 (5 bases). Germline-derived CDR1 and CDR2 are MNHNS and SASEGT. Trimming removed 3 bases at V and 4 bases at J, with 10 bases between. CDR3 length: 14 residues. The CDR3 nucleotides read TGTGCCAGCAGTGACGGGGGTGCGGGAAACACCATATATTTT. Translating gives CASSDGGAGNTIYF.

This clone was seen ten or more times. This sequence joins TRBV6-4 and TRBJ1-1; 8 nucleotides agree with TRBD1. Germline CDR1 and CDR2: MRHNA and SNTAGT. The CDR3 sequence is 14 residues long. Trimming at V came to 4 bases and at J to 3 bases, leaving 4 bases not matched to a gene. The CDR3 spells CASSAMTGDTEAFF. The CDR3, as DNA: TGTGCCAGCAGTGCCATGACAGGGGACACTGAAGCTTTCTTT.

The chain combines TRBV4-3 with TRBJ2-5; no definite D call. In germline, CDR1 is LGHNA, CDR2 YSLEER. The CDR3 sequence is 14 residues long. Trimming stripped 0 bases from V and 2 bases from J, with 7 bases between. The CDR3 loop is CASSQDDLQETQYF. CDR3 DNA sequence: TGCGCCAGCAGCCAAGATGATCTGCAAGAGACCCAGTACTTC.

V and J are TRBV6-4 and TRBJ2-1; D call uncertain. The germline V gene has CDR1 MRHNA and CDR2 SNTAGT. V was trimmed by 2 bases and J by 9 bases, leaving 11 bases between them. The CDR3 is 13 residues long. The CDR3 nucleotides read TGTGCCAGCAGTGACCGCTACTCCGTTGAGCAGTTCTTC. Translating it yields CASSDRYSVEQFF.

This clone was seen a few times. A much larger clone differs by one base, so this may be a read error. At the DNA level, this CDR3 is encoded by other sequences in the same sample as well. The chain links TRBV29-1 to TRBJ2-3; 11 nucleotides align to TRBD2. Germline CDR1 is SQVTM and CDR2 is ANQGSEA. The CDR3 is 13 residues long. CDR3 loop: CSVVAGGADTQYF. The CDR3 bases are TGCAGCGTTGTAGCGGGAGGGGCAGATACTCAGTATTTT.

This clone showed up many times. This chain links TRBV7-9 with TRBJ2-1; the match to TRBD2 covers 10 bases. The CDR3 is 15 amino acids. Per germline, CDR1 SEHNR and CDR2 FQNEAQ (reference sequence). J lost 6 bases, V lost 1 base, and 3 bases had no gene match. Written as DNA, the CDR3 is TGTGCCAGCAGCTTAGGTAGCGGGAGGACCAATGAGCAGTTCTTC. Encoded protein: CASSLGSGRTNEQFF.

Remarks on this clone: At one end the junction does not follow the germline gene, possibly because of a read error. The V gene is TRBV29-1, the J gene TRBJ2-7; D is undetermined. The CDR3 is 11 residues long. Germline-derived CDR1 and CDR2 are SQVTM and ANQGSEA. CDR3 bases: TGCAGCGTTGAAGATTTGAAGGAGCGGTACTTC. Translation: CSVEDLKERYF.

J is TRBJ2-2 and V is TRBV19; D gene uncertain. The CDR3 contains 14 residues. Trimming cost V 2 bases and J 8 bases, with 12 bases left between them. Germline CDR1 and CDR2: LNHDA and SQIVND (reference sequence). DNA of the CDR3: TGTGCCAGTAGTATAATCCTCAGTGTGGGGGAGCTGTTTTTT. Protein product: CASSIILSVGELFF.

The chain joins TRBV10-2 to TRBJ1-2, with no clear D. The V gene's germline CDR1 is WSHSY and CDR2 SAAADI. The CDR3 spans 14 residues. Trimming left V 8 bases short and J 0 bases short, with 13 bases between. The CDR3 DNA sequence: TGCGCCAGCTTGGAAGGCACCGCTAACTATGGCTACACCTTC. Amino acids: CASLEGTANYGYTF.